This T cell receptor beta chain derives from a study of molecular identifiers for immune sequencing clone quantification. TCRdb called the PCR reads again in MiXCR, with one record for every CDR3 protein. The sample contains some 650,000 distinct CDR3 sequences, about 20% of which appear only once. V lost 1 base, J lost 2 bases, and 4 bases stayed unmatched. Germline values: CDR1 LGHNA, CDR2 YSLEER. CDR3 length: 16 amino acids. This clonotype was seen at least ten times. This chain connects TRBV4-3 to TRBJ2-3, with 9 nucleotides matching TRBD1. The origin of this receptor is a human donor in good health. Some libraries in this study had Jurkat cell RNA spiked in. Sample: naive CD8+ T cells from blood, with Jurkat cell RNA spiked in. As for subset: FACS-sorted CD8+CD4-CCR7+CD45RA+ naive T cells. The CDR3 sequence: CASSQGQGEDTDTQYF. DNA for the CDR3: TGCGCCAGCAGCCAAGGACAGGGGGAGGACACAGATACGCAGTATTTT.